A selection of T cell receptor beta chains follows, all from one sample in a study of beta chain features in type 1 diabetes. Profiling relied on immunoSEQ multiplex PCR, and the TCRdb table lists in-frame clones only, not all of them. The sample lists almost 350,000 clones; 8% were seen once. The material sequenced was central memory CD4+ T cells from blood. The origin of the receptors is a woman under 30 in good health. CDR3s include the opening cysteine and the closing phenylalanine or tryptophan. The D gene is left open where the match is weak. Not all rows give a size; the values are once, few, many and, for expanded clones, a class.

. | 14 | . | TRBJ2-5 | TRBV9 | TGTGCCAGCAGCGTAGACCGAAGGGCGGTGGCCCAGTACTTC | CASSVDRRAVAQYF
TRBD1 | 15 | many | TRBJ2-7 | TRBV4-2 | TGTGCCAGCAGCCAAGCGGGACAGGCTGACTACGAGCAGTACTTC | CASSQAGQADYEQYF
. | 16 | . | TRBJ2-2 | TRBV18 | TGTGCCAGCTCACCAGGGCTACTGGGACACACCGGGGAGCTGTTTTTT | CASSPGLLGHTGELFF
TRBD2 | 16 | . | TRBJ2-5 | TRBV28 | TGTGCCAGCAGTGACCCCGGGACTAGCGGGCAAGAGACCCAGTACTTC | CASSDPGTSGQETQYF
. | 16 | . | TRBJ2-3 | TRBV4-2 | TGTGCCAGCAGCCAAGATCCCGTCCCCGGACCAGATACGCAGTATTTT | CASSQDPVPGPDTQYF
. | 16 | . | TRBJ2-3 | TRBV18 | TGTGCCAGCTCACCGCGAGGGAGGACAAGCACAGATACGCAGTATTTT | CASSPRGRTSTDTQYF
. | 14 | . | TRBJ1-3 | TRBV5-1 | TGCGCCAGCAGCTCGTTGTCAGCTGGAAACACCATATATTTT | CASSSLSAGNTIYF
. | 11 | . | TRBJ2-7 | TRBV20-1 | TGCAGTGCCTCGTCTCGGCTCGAGCAGTACTTC | CSASSRLEQYF
. | 14 | few | TRBJ2-1 | TRBV6-5 | TGTGCCAGCAGAGGATCGCACCTAGGCGCTGAGCAGTTCTTC | CASRGSHLGAEQFF
. | 14 | . | TRBJ2-1 | TRBV7-8 | TGTGCCAGCAGCTTCAACGTCGGCTTCTCCGAGCAGTTCTTC | CASSFNVGFSEQFF
. | 13 | few | TRBJ1-2 | TRBV6-1 | TGTGCCAGCAGTGTTATGATCTTCAGCTACTACACCTTC | CASSVMIFSYYTF
. | 16 | . | TRBJ2-3 | TRBV5-1 | TGCGCCAGCAGCCAAGGGGCGGTGTTTAGCACAGATACGCAGTATTTT | CASSQGAVFSTDTQYF
. | 11 | many | TRBJ2-3 | TRBV2 | TGTGCCAGCAGGAGCACAGATACGCAGTATTTT | CASRSTDTQYF
. | 14 | many | TRBJ1-2 | TRBV7-9 | TGTGCCAGCAGCTATTGGGACAATACTATGGGCTACACCTTC | CASSYWDNTMGYTF
. | 16 | . | TRBJ2-1 | TRBV13 | TGTGCCAGCAGCTTAGTACGCAGGGGGGCCTACAATGAGCAGTTCTTC | CASSLVRRGAYNEQFF
. | 14 | few | TRBJ2-1 | TRBV7-3 | TGTGCCAGCAGCCGACGACAGGCCTACAATGAGCAGTTCTTC | CASSRRQAYNEQFF
TRBD1 | 15 | . | TRBJ2-3 | TRBV7-9 | TGTGCCAGCAGCTTGTCCGGGACAGGGGGAGATACGCAGTATTTT | CASSLSGTGGDTQYF
TRBD2 | 16 | . | TRBJ2-2 | TRBV4-2 | TGTGCCAGCAGCCCCGGGACTAGCGGGAGGGCCGGGGAGCTGTTTTTT | CASSPGTSGRAGELFF
. | 11 | . | TRBJ2-1 | TRBV5-6 | TGTGCCAGCAGCCTAATAGCGGAGCAGTTCTTC | CASSLIAEQFF
TRBD2 | 15 | . | TRBJ2-5 | TRBV7-2 | TGTGCCAGCAGCTCAGTTAGCGGGGCGGAAGAGACCCAGTACTTC | CASSSVSGAEETQYF
. | 13 | many | TRBJ1-2 | TRBV2 | TGTGCAAGCCTGGCGGGGGCTAACTATGGCTACACCTTC | CASLAGANYGYTF
. | 13 | . | TRBJ2-2 | TRBV5-4 | TGTGCCAGCAGCTTGTGGCGAACCGGGGAGCTGTTTTTT | CASSLWRTGELFF
. | 12 | . | TRBJ1-2 | TRBV28 | TGTGCCAGCAGTTGGGGGACATATGGCTACACCTTC | CASSWGTYGYTF
. | 15 | . | TRBJ2-1 | TRBV27 | TGTGCCAGCAGGAGAAGCGGGCCCCTCTACAATGAGCAGTTCTTC | CASRRSGPLYNEQFF
TRBD2 | 16 | . | TRBJ2-3 | TRBV28 | TGTGCCAGCATCTCCGGAGGAGCGGGGCTCACAGATACGCAGTATTTT | CASISGGAGLTDTQYF
. | 12 | few | TRBJ1-2 | TRBV15 | TGTGCCACCAGCAGAGACAACTATGGCTACACCTTC | CATSRDNYGYTF
. | 12 | . | TRBJ2-7 | TRBV7-2 | TGTGCCCTTGAACCGCGGCCCTACGAGCAGTACTTC | CALEPRPYEQYF
TRBD2 | 13 | . | TRBJ2-1 | TRBV2 | TGTGCCAGCGATAGCGGGTACTACAATGAGCAGTTCTTC | CASDSGYYNEQFF
TRBD1 | 16 | many | TRBJ2-2 | TRBV7-9 | TGTGCCACCCAGCTTACAGGCACAGGGGGCACCGGGGAGCTGTTTTTT | CATQLTGTGGTGELFF
. | 15 | few | TRBJ2-3 | TRBV10-3 | TGTGCCATCAGTACCTTAAACAGACCCACAGATACGCAGTATTTT | CAISTLNRPTDTQYF
. | 14 | many | TRBJ1-2 | TRBV7-8 | TGTGCCAGCAGCTTAGACTCGCCAGGGTATGGCTACACCTTC | CASSLDSPGYGYTF
. | 15 | . | TRBJ2-7 | TRBV15 | TGTGCCACCAGCCGCTTCCTTGAGAGCTCCTACGAGCAGTACTTC | CATSRFLESSYEQYF
. | 14 | . | TRBJ2-7 | TRBV2 | TGTGCCAGCCTCCCGGGGCCGGCAAGCTACGAGCAGTACTTC | CASLPGPASYEQYF
TRBD1 | 15 | . | TRBJ1-2 | TRBV28 | TGTGCCAGCAGGCTCCTTCGGACAGGGGGGGATGGCTACACCTTC | CASRLLRTGGDGYTF
TRBD2 | 15 | many | TRBJ2-1 | TRBV10-3 | TGTGCCATCAGTGAGCTCGCGGGAGGGTATAATGAGCAGTTCTTC | CAISELAGGYNEQFF
. | 14 | . | TRBJ2-3 | TRBV18 | TGTGCCAGCTCACCACCAGCTTTTACAGATACGCAGTATTTT | CASSPPAFTDTQYF
TRBD2 | 16 | many | TRBJ2-7 | TRBV11-2 | TGTGCCAGCAGCCCTAGGGGGACTAGCGAAACCTACGAGCAGTACTTC | CASSPRGTSETYEQYF
TRBD2 | 15 | . | TRBJ2-1 | TRBV19 | TGTGCCAGTAGTTCCCGGACTAGCGGGAGAGGTGAGCAGTTCTTC | CASSSRTSGRGEQFF
. | 10 | . | TRBJ2-1 | TRBV20-1 | TGCAGTGCTAGATCGGAGGCCCAGTTCTTC | CSARSEAQFF
TRBD1 | 15 | . | TRBJ2-3 | TRBV6-5 | TGTGCCAGCAGACAGGGGTGGGCTTCCACAGATACGCAGTATTTT | CASRQGWASTDTQYF
. | 16 | few | TRBJ2-1 | TRBV7-2 | TGTGCCAGCAGCCGATCGGGGGCAGGGGGGCACAATGAGCAGTTCTTC | CASSRSGAGGHNEQFF
TRBD1 | 15 | few | TRBJ1-5 | TRBV5-1 | TGCGCCAGCAGCGCCGCCGGGACAGTCGGCCAGCCCCAGCATTTT | CASSAAGTVGQPQHF
. | 14 | few | TRBJ2-3 | TRBV6-6 | TGTGCCAGTAAGACGGAGCGATTGACAGATACGCAGTATTTT | CASKTERLTDTQYF